This T cell receptor (beta chain) was recorded in a study of T cell repertoires in cytomegalovirus infection. Germline CDR1 is SGHVS and CDR2 is FQNEAQ. The CDR3 is 13 residues long. Trimming pared 5 bases from V and 4 bases from J, leaving 11 bases between. MiXCR, applied by TCRdb to the reads, yields one record per CDR3 protein. The sample includes approximately 150,000 distinct CDR3 sequences, 20% to 25% seen only once; the top ten take 25%. Study-wide results and limits: CMV carriers with the relevant HLA were identified by cumulative public TCR beta family frequency.

This clonotype has just a few counts. Its specificity is unknown. The chain couples TRBV7-8 to TRBJ1-2; D not certain. The material was CD8+ T cells from cultured PBMCs, obtained from culture after CMV antigen stimulation. The TCR originated in a human donor in good health (CMV status not recorded). Some clones in this sample may be carry-over from other donors' samples. The CDR3 nucleotides are TGTGCCAGCAGCCTCGGGAGCGCCTATGGCTACACCTTC. Its translation: CASSLGSAYGYTF.